One and the same sample provided the 26 T cell receptor beta chains below, sequenced in a study of T cells in Graves' hyperthyroidism and ophthalmopathy. Authors of the study amplified TCR beta CDR3 regions from RNA transcripts. HTBI primers drove first-round RT-PCR of the TCR CDR3. TCRdb fed the multiplex PCR reads into MiXCR, producing one record per CDR3 protein. This table holds 300,000 or so distinct CDR3 sequences, approximately 15% found once. Sequencing input: blood. Receptors originate from a woman in her sixties with Graves' ophthalmopathy.

This clonotype has only a few counts. The chain recombines TRBV20-1 with TRBJ2-3; 10 bases line up with TRBD2. J lost 4 bases, V lost 6 bases, and 13 bases had no gene match. CDR1 and CDR2 (germline): DFQATT, SNEGSKA (reference sequence). This CDR3 comprises 16 residues. The CDR3 DNA follows: TGCAGTGCCCACTTAGGAGCGGGAGGGCTATCAGATACGCAGTATTTT. Translated: CSAHLGAGGLSDTQYF.

The chain has TRBV10-2 and TRBJ2-7; 8 nucleotides match TRBD1. J gave up 4 bases and V 0 bases, and 5 bases lay outside the gene matches. Germline V gene lookup returns CDR1 WSHSY and CDR2 SAAADI. The CDR3 totals 15 residues. CDR3 nucleotides: TGCGCCAGCAGTGAGTCCTCGGGACAGGTTTACGAGCAGTACTTC. Translation gives CASSESSGQVYEQYF.

This clonotype occurred many times. The chain is built from TRBV5-1 and TRBJ1-6, with unresolved D. CDR3 length: 13 amino acids. Germline V gene lookup returns CDR1 SGHRS and CDR2 YFSETQ. V lost 1 base and J lost 10, with 9 bases in between. The CDR3 loop reads CASSLLRESPLHF. The CDR3 nucleotides are TGCGCCAGCAGCTTGTTGCGCGAGTCACCCCTCCACTTT.

The chain uses TRBV11-2 and TRBJ2-1, with TRBD2 matching over 16 bases. Trimming removed 1 base from V and 8 bases from J; junction bases left unmatched: 5. This CDR3 region has 17 residues. Germline V gives CDR1 SGHAT, CDR2 FQNNGV. The CDR3 reads CASSLGPGLAGGYEQFF. DNA for the CDR3: TGTGCCAGCAGCTTAGGACCGGGACTAGCGGGAGGGTATGAGCAGTTCTTC.

This clonotype has at least ten counts. The chain carries TRBV4-3 and TRBJ1-4; D unclear. Trimming stripped 1 base from V and 4 bases from J, with 10 bases between. Per germline, CDR1 LGHNA and CDR2 YSLEER. This CDR3 region has 15 residues. Here the CDR3 reads CASSQGGRDNEKLFF. The CDR3 coding sequence is TGCGCCAGCAGCCAAGGAGGCAGAGATAATGAAAAACTGTTTTTT.

This clonotype showed up just a few times. The germline gene is not matched at one end of the junction; a read error may be the cause. The chain is built from TRBV28 and TRBJ1-4, with D perhaps matching TRBD1 (5 bases). Germline CDR1 reads MDHEN; CDR2 reads SYDVKM. CDR3 length: 15 residues. Here the CDR3 reads CAGSFRGMANEKLFF. In DNA form, the CDR3 reads TGTGCCGGCAGTTTCCGGGGGATGGCTAATGAAAAACTGTTTTTT.

The gene calls are TRBV28 and TRBJ2-7; TRBD2 aligns across 7 bases. The germline gives CDR1 MDHEN, CDR2 SYDVKM. Trimming at V came to 6 bases and at J to 0 bases, leaving 11 bases not matched to a gene. CDR3 size: 16 residues. The CDR3 nucleotides are TGTGCCAGCAGCGCCCCGGGACTACGTAGCTCCTACGAGCAGTACTTC. Its translation is CASSAPGLRSSYEQYF.

This clonotype was recorded many times. The rearrangement joins TRBV7-2 to TRBJ2-3; D not resolved. The CDR3 totals 14 residues. CDR1 is SGHTA and CDR2 is FQGNSA in the germline V gene. V lost 2 bases to trimming and J lost 2 bases, with 8 bases between them. The chain's CDR3 is CASSLQVVTDTQYF. CDR3 DNA sequence: TGTGCCAGCAGCTTACAGGTCGTCACAGATACGCAGTATTTT.

The chain links TRBV7-2 to TRBJ2-6, with D maybe TRBD1 (6 bases). Trimming stripped 3 bases from V and 0 bases from J, with 15 bases between. Germline V gives CDR1 SGHTA, CDR2 FQGNSA. This CDR3 has 18 amino acids. DNA for the CDR3: TGTGCCAGCAGCTTTAGCTTGGGCAGGGGCTCTGGGGCCAACGTCCTGACTTTC. This sequence encodes CASSFSLGRGSGANVLTF.

The CDR3 loop is CASSGQAGAEAFF. The DNA for the CDR3 is TGTGCCAGCAGTGGACAGGCGGGCGCTGAAGCTTTCTTT. The V call is TRBV6-1, the J call TRBJ1-1, with D perhaps matching TRBD1 (6 bases). CDR1 is MNHNS, CDR2 SASEGT, per germline. The germline V and J ends were trimmed by 4 bases and 6 bases, with 12 bases remaining between them. The CDR3 has 13 residues.

This clonotype occurred many times. The chain has TRBV6-1 and TRBJ1-2, with D unclear. Trimming pared 3 bases from V and 4 bases from J, leaving 9 bases between. The CDR3 has 13 residues. Looked up from germline, CDR1 is MNHNS and CDR2 is SASEGT. The CDR3 spells CASSDRTGYGYTF. CDR3 in DNA: TGTGCCAGCAGTGACCGGACGGGCTATGGCTACACCTTC.

The table lists this clonotype with many counts. The chain couples TRBV10-1 to TRBJ2-5; maybe TRBD2 (5 bases). Germline CDR1 reads WNHNN; CDR2 reads SYGVQD (reference sequence). V was pared by 1 base and J by 3 bases, with 12 bases between. This CDR3 has 15 amino acids. CDR3 sequence: CASSEFPGLEETQYF. The CDR3 bases are TGCGCCAGCAGTGAGTTTCCGGGATTGGAAGAGACCCAGTACTTC.

About this clonotype itself: A much larger clone lies a single base off, so this may be a read error. The V and J genes are TRBV20-1 and TRBJ1-5, with D possibly TRBD1 on 5 matching bases. Trimming removed 8 bases at V and 2 bases at J, with 19 bases between. CDR1 is DFQATT, CDR2 SNEGSKA, per germline (reference sequence). This CDR3 spans 15 amino acids. DNA for the CDR3: TGCAGTACTGGGGCATCGGTGGTTGGCAATCAGCCCCAGCATTTT. This encodes CSTGASVVGNQPQHF.

The table lists this clonotype with many counts. This chain connects TRBV20-1 to TRBJ1-1; 8 nucleotides align to TRBD1. Germline V CDR1 and CDR2: DFQATT, SNEGSKA (reference sequence). The CDR3 covers 11 residues. J gave up 7 bases and V 5 bases, and 3 bases lay outside the gene matches. In DNA form, the CDR3 reads TGCAGTGCTGGACAGGGCTTTGAAGCTTTCTTT. Translating gives CSAGQGFEAFF.

Of note for this clonotype: This may stem from a read error, because a much larger clone lies one nucleotide away. The rearrangement joins TRBV2 to TRBJ1-1; possibly TRBD1 for D (5 bases). Germline V gene sequence: CDR1 SNHLY, CDR2 FYNNEI. The CDR3 has 15 amino acids. Between the trimmed V and J ends, which lost 6 bases and 3 bases, there was a span of 17 bases. The CDR3 nucleotides read TGTGCCAGCAGGCCCACTAGGACATACGACACTGAAGCTTTCTTT. Its translation: CASRPTRTYDTEAFF.

Many counts were recorded for this clonotype. The rearrangement links TRBV2 to TRBJ2-7; D unclear. With 2 bases removed from V and 5 bases from J, the gap between germline ends came to 13 bases. Germline V CDR1 and CDR2: SNHLY, FYNNEI. The CDR3 has 14 residues. In DNA, the CDR3 is TGTGCCAGCAGTGAATGGTGGGCCACTCACGAGCAGTACTTC. Protein product: CASSEWWATHEQYF.

This clonotype was recorded many times. The chain recombines TRBV7-2 with TRBJ2-1, with 7 bases that match TRBD2. V lost 1 base and J lost 8; bases outside the gene matches: 8. The germline V gene has CDR1 SGHTA and CDR2 FQGNSA. The CDR3 covers 15 residues. The CDR3 sequence is CASSLVVGGPHEQFF. The CDR3 nucleotides read TGTGCCAGCAGCTTAGTGGTGGGAGGGCCCCATGAGCAGTTCTTC.

This clonotype has a handful of counts. J is TRBJ1-4 and V is TRBV5-1; 7 nucleotides line up with TRBD1. V gave up 2 bases and J gave up 4 bases; unmatched junction bases: 2. The germline V gene has CDR1 SGHRS and CDR2 YFSETQ. The length of the CDR3 is 14 residues. The CDR3 is CASSLDRDNEKLFF. Here the CDR3 DNA reads TGCGCCAGCAGCTTAGACAGGGATAATGAAAAACTGTTTTTT.

V is TRBV29-1 and J is TRBJ2-2; weak D call: TRBD2 (6 bases). This CDR3 has 14 amino acids. Deletions cut 5 bases from V and 1 base from J, with 11 bases between. Germline assignment: CDR1 SQVTM and CDR2 ANQGSEA. The CDR3 protein is CSVRGTLNTGELFF. In DNA, the CDR3 is TGCAGCGTTCGCGGGACCTTGAACACCGGGGAGCTGTTTTTT.

Turning to this clonotype: One end of the junction varies from germline; a read error may be responsible. The V and J genes are TRBV6-2 or TRBV6-3 and TRBJ1-1; D possibly corresponds to TRBD1 (5 bases). The CDR3 consists of 13 residues. Germline assignment: CDR1 MNHEY and CDR2 SVGEGT. CDR3 sequence reads: CTSSVGLGTEAFF. The CDR3 nucleotides are TGTACCAGCAGTGTGGGGCTTGGTACTGAAGCTTTCTTT.

This clonotype was observed a handful of times. At one end, the junction sequence differs from germline, possibly due to a read error. The rearrangement links TRBV19 to TRBJ2-2, with 8 positions matching TRBD2. Looked up from germline, CDR1 is LNHDA and CDR2 is SQIVND (reference sequence). The CDR3 sequence is 19 residues long. The CDR3 spells CASSSSGRFVGANTGELFF. In DNA form, the CDR3 reads TGTGCCAGTAGTTCCAGCGGGAGATTTGTTGGGGCGAATACCGGGGAGCTGTTTTTT.

The gene calls are TRBV18 and TRBJ2-5; 7 bases are shared with TRBD2. The V and J ends lost 1 base and 3 bases, in that order; junction bases with no gene match: 8. This CDR3 contains 16 residues. Germline V CDR1 and CDR2: KGHSH, LQKENI. The CDR3 DNA sequence: TGTGCCAGCTCACCACTAGGTGGGACTACCAAAGAGACCCAGTACTTC. Translated, it gives CASSPLGGTTKETQYF.

The rearrangement joins TRBV7-3 to TRBJ2-3; D ambiguous. CDR3 length: 15 amino acids. Germline V gives CDR1 SGHTA, CDR2 FQGTGA. Trimming pared 0 bases from V and 6 bases from J, leaving 13 bases between. The CDR3 spells CASSLTSNNRDTQYF. The CDR3, as DNA: TGTGCCAGCAGCTTAACCTCTAATAATCGCGATACGCAGTATTTT.

This clonotype was observed at least ten times. The rearrangement uses TRBV28 and TRBJ2-1; 7 bases agree with TRBD1. Germline-derived CDR1 and CDR2 are MDHEN and SYDVKM. V lost 8 bases to trimming and J lost 12 bases; unmatched junction nucleotides: 16. The CDR3 is 14 amino acids. CDR3 protein: CASERQGPRLGQFF. The CDR3 nucleotides are TGTGCCAGCGAACGACAGGGCCCCCGACTTGGGCAGTTCTTC. Using reference TRBV28 and TRBJ2-1 for the parts outside the CDR3, the full variable domain is DVKVTQSSRYLVKRTGEKVFLECVQDMDHENMFWYRQDPGLGLRLIYFSYDVKMKEKGDIPEGYSVSREKKERFSLILESASTNQTSMYLCASERQGPRLGQFFGPGTRLTVL.

The CDR3 DNA reads TGTGCCAGCAGCTTAACGAGGACTTCGCCTGAGACCCAGTACTTC. Translation: CASSLTRTSPETQYF. The rearrangement links TRBV7-3 to TRBJ2-5; perhaps TRBD2 as D (5 bases). The CDR3 loop spans 15 amino acids. V shed 0 bases and J shed 5 bases, with 13 bases lying between them. Germline loops: CDR1 SGHTA, CDR2 FQGTGA.

Ten or more counts support this clonotype. V is TRBV27 and J is TRBJ2-7; 10 nucleotides line up with TRBD1. V shed 6 bases and J 4 bases; nucleotides not matched to a gene: 6. The CDR3 has 14 amino acids. Germline V gene sequence: CDR1 MNHEY, CDR2 SMNVEV (reference sequence). CDR3 protein: CASSRDRGIYEQYF. Written as DNA, the CDR3 is TGTGCCAGCAGCCGGGACAGGGGAATATACGAGCAGTACTTC.